The 8 T cell receptor beta chains below all came from one sample that was sequenced in a study of T cells in Graves' hyperthyroidism and ophthalmopathy. Amplification of TCR beta CDR3 regions was performed using RNA transcripts as template. TCR CDR3 regions were first amplified by RT-PCR with HTBI primers. One entry per CDR3 protein, called by TCRdb with MiXCR from the multiplex PCR reads. The sample has 600,000 to 900,000 distinct CDR3 sequences, roughly 15% seen once; the top ten hold around 7.7%. Source material: blood. The receptors were gathered from a man between 18 and 35 years old with Graves' hyperthyroidism.

The rearrangement links TRBV19 to TRBJ2-7, with TRBD1 matching over 9 bases. The CDR3 is 14 residues long. The V gene's germline CDR1 is LNHDA and CDR2 SQIVND (reference sequence). Trimming took 10 bases from V and 4 from J; bases not matched to a gene: 11. The CDR3 DNA reads as TGTGCCACCGCTGAACCGGGACAGGGATACGAGCAGTACTTC. It encodes CATAEPGQGYEQYF.

V is TRBV20-1 and J is TRBJ2-3; a weak D match, TRBD2 (7 bases). Trimming pared 0 bases from V and 0 bases from J, leaving 13 bases between. The germline gives CDR1 DFQATT, CDR2 SNEGSKA (reference sequence). The CDR3 loop spans 16 amino acids. CDR3 bases: TGCAGTGCTAGAGATCGGGGGGCGGGAAGCACAGATACGCAGTATTTT. It codes for CSARDRGAGSTDTQYF.

The sample holds many counts of this clonotype. This rearrangement joins TRBV2 to TRBJ2-1, with 13 bases that match TRBD2. V trimming: 8 bases; J trimming: 6 bases; junction bases outside the gene matches: 10. CDR3 length: 16 amino acids. The V gene's germline CDR1 is SNHLY and CDR2 FYNNEI. CDR3 in amino acids: CASPTFTSGRANEQFF. The CDR3 region has the DNA TGTGCCAGCCCTACGTTTACTAGCGGGAGGGCCAATGAGCAGTTCTTC.

V gene TRBV7-3 combines with J gene TRBJ2-7; D is tentatively TRBD1 or TRBD2 (5 bases each). Per the germline V gene, CDR1 is SGHTA and CDR2 is FQGTGA. This CDR3 contains 15 residues. V was cut by 1 base and J by 1 base, with 11 bases left in between. Here the CDR3 reads CASSLRSGTSYEQYF. DNA of the CDR3: TGTGCCAGCAGCTTAAGGTCCGGGACGTCCTACGAGCAGTACTTC.

The chain carries TRBV28 and TRBJ2-2; 10 bases match TRBD2. The V gene's germline CDR1 is MDHEN and CDR2 SYDVKM. This CDR3 has 16 amino acids. V dropped 5 bases and J dropped 5; count of bases not matched to a gene: 8. The CDR3 nucleotides are TGTGCCAGCAGTCCTTGGGGTAGCGGGAGGACCGGGGAGCTGTTTTTT. As protein: CASSPWGSGRTGELFF.

This clonotype was counted between two and nine times. This chain links TRBV3-1 with TRBJ2-3; TRBD2 might be the D (5 bases). The CDR3 loop spans 16 amino acids. Germline lookup yields CDR1 LGHDT and CDR2 YNNKEL (reference sequence). V was cut by 4 bases and J by 0 bases, with 14 bases left in between. The CDR3 sequence is CASSPSTADSTDTQYF. CDR3 bases: TGTGCCAGCAGCCCAAGCACAGCGGATAGCACAGATACGCAGTATTTT.

Only a few counts were recorded for this clonotype. V is TRBV20-1 and J is TRBJ2-5; 11 nucleotides line up with TRBD2. The CDR3 covers 14 residues. CDR1 is DFQATT and CDR2 is SNEGSKA in the germline V gene (reference sequence). Trimming took 3 bases from V and 5 from J; bases not matched to a gene: 5. CDR3 DNA: TGCAGTGCTAGCACACTAGCGGGAGTTGAGACCCAGTACTTC. Amino acids: CSASTLAGVETQYF.

V is TRBV13 and J is TRBJ1-2, with 11 bases lining up with TRBD1. This CDR3 contains 15 residues. V was clipped by 4 bases and J by 7 bases; unmatched bases: 8. The V gene's germline CDR1 is PRHDT and CDR2 FYEKMQ (reference sequence). CDR3 loop: CASSYLDRGLRGYTF. The CDR3 DNA sequence: TGTGCCAGCAGCTACTTGGACAGGGGGCTTCGTGGCTACACCTTC.